In this sample, the clone carrying this T cell receptor beta chain turned up many times. TCRdb recomputed calls from the RACE reads with MiXCR, one row per CDR3 protein. The data hold tens of thousands of distinct CDR3 sequences, with around 3% observed a single time. These data belong to a study of human T cells and chemical hapten exposure. CDR1 and CDR2 from the germline V gene are DFQATT and SNEGSKA (reference sequence). This CDR3 is built from 14 residues. The V end was cut by 4 bases, the J end by 2 bases, with 15 bases between. Time point here: patch test 2, 6 weeks after DPC sensitization. The treatment is: therapeutic diphenylcyclopropenone sensitization with weekly scalp DPC.

The sequencing here drew on whole blood, taken in connection with sensitization to the hapten diphenylcyclopropenone (DPC). This sequence originates from a man aged 35-49 years with alopecia areata. Some clones in this sample may be carry-over from other donors' samples. This chain uses TRBV20-1 with TRBJ2-7, with D possibly matching TRBD2 (6 bases). This CDR3 is CSAIASDRTYEQYF. The CDR3 region has the DNA TGCAGTGCTATAGCTAGCGACCGAACCTACGAGCAGTACTTC.